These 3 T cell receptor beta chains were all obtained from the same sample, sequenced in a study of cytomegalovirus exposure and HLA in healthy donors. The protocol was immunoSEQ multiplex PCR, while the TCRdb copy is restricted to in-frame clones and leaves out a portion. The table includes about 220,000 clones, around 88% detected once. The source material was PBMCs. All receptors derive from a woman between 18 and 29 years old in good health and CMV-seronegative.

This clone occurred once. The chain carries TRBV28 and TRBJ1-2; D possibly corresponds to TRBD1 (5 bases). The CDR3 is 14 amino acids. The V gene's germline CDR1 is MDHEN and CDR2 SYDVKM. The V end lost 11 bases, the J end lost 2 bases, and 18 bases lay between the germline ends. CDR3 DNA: TGTGCCGCTTTTGGGGGGTACCCGAACTATGGCTACACCTTC. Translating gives CAAFGGYPNYGYTF.

CDR3 region: CASSPTGRVGTIYF. The CDR3 DNA follows: TGTGCCAGCAGCCCCACTGGTCGGGTTGGCACCATATATTTT. The chain couples TRBV6-5 to TRBJ1-3; D not resolved. V was pared by 6 bases and J by 9 bases, with 18 bases between. The CDR3 runs 14 residues. Germline V CDR1 and CDR2: MNHEY, SVGAGI.

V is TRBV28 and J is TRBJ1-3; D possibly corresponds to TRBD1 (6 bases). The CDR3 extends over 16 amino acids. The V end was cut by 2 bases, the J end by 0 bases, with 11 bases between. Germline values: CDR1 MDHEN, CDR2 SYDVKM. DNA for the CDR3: TGTGCCAGCAGTTTACATGGACAGAGCTCTGGAAACACCATATATTTT. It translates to CASSLHGQSSGNTIYF.